This T cell receptor (beta chain) was sequenced for a study of cytomegalovirus exposure and HLA in healthy donors. Overall study results and limits: Rates of TCR association differed by HLA locus in a later analysis, with DRB1 highest and HLA-C lowest. Reports indicated that the classifier achieved high specificity and sensitivity in diagnosing cytomegalovirus status. Most subjects had HLA-A and HLA-B alleles reportedly predicted accurately by TCR beta sequences. CMV serostatus alone was available as immune exposure information.

Concerning this clone itself: What it recognizes is unknown.

With 60 Vbeta and 13 Jbeta primers, the PCR was carried out. Measured with immunoSEQ multiplex PCR; TCRdb has only the in-frame clones, and not every one. The data show 70,000 to 100,000 clones, with about four fifths seen just once and 32% held by the top ten. Trimming cost V 1 base and J 3 bases; bases outside gene matches: 1. CDR3 length: 16 amino acids. Germline V lookup: CDR1 SNHLY, CDR2 FYNNEI. The genes are TRBV2 and TRBJ2-1; 12 bases are shared with TRBD2. The receptor's source is a man between 50 and 59 years old in good health and CMV-seropositive. Sequenced input: PBMCs. CDR3 amino acids: CASSEVGLAGYNEQFF. CDR3 DNA: TGTGCCAGCAGTGAAGTGGGACTAGCGGGCTACAATGAGCAGTTCTTC.